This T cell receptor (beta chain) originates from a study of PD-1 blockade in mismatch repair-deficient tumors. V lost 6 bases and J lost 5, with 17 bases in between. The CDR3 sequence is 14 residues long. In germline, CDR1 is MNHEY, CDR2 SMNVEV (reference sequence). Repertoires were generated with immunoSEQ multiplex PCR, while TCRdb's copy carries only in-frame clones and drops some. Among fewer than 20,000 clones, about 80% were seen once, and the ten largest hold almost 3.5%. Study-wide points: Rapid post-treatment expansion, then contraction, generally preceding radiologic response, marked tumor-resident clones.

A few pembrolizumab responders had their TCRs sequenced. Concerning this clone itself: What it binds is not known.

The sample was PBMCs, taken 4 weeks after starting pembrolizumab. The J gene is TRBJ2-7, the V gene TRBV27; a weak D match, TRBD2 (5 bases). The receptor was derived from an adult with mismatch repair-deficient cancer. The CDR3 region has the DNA TGTGCCAGCAGAGCCGCTGGCAAGACTAACGAGCAGTACTTC. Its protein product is CASRAAGKTNEQYF.